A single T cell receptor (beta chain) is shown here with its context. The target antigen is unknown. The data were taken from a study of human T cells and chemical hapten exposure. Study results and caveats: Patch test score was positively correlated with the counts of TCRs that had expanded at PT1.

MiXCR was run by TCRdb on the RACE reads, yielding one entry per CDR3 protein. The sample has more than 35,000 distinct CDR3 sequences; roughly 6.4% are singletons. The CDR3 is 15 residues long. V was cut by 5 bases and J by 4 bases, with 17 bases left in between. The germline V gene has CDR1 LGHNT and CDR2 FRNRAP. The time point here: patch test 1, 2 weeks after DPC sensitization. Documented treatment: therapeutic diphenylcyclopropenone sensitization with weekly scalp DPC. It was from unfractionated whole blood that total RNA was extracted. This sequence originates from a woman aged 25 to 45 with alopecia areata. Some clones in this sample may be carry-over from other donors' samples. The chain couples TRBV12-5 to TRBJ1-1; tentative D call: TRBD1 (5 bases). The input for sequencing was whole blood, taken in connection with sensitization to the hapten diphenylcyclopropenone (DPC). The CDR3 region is CASGPGDGGGTEAFF. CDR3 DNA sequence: TGTGCTAGTGGTCCCGGGGACGGGGGGGGCACTGAAGCTTTCTTT.